These T cell receptor beta chains were read from a single sample in a study of shared clonotypes between healthy human individuals. TCRdb's copy holds only in-frame clones and misses some; the assay was immunoSEQ multiplex PCR. The table shows 2 million to 3 million clones, with roughly nine tenths occurring only once. Sequencing used naive CD4+ T cells sorted from blood. Receptors originate from a man aged 18-30 years in good health. Each CDR3 is given without its conserved first and last residue. The D gene is left open where the match is weak. The listing skips clone size in some rows; elsewhere it reads once, few, many or a size class.

clone size	D gene	CDR3 length	V gene	CDR3 protein
.	.	11	TRBV28	ARRGGDTGELF
once	TRBD2	12	TRBV7-3	ASRLAGGTDTQY
.	.	14	TRBV27	ASTVRGPPNTGELF
.	.	14	TRBV5-1	ASSLVGISSYNEQF
.	.	13	TRBV28	ASSTYRSLPGELF
.	TRBD1	15	TRBV29-1	SVEVTGTGFDKNIQY
.	.	12	TRBV9	ASSVVGANTEAF
.	TRBD1	11	TRBV5-1	ASRQGGTGELF
.	.	12	TRBV6-5	ASNLLVGNTEAF
.	.	10	TRBV28	ASSLEHQPQH
.	.	11	TRBV28	ASSTGVNTEAF
.	TRBD1	11	TRBV28	ASRGQANTEAF
.	TRBD1	12	TRBV28	ASVDRGPPYEQY
.	.	12	TRBV2	ASRSDRTDQPQH
.	.	12	TRBV4-1	ASSQDGRIDEQF
once	.	14	TRBV7-6	ASSLKGKGLDTEAF
.	.	10	TRBV9	ASTGVGGTQY
once	.	12	TRBV13	ASSQEQNNSPLH
.	.	13	TRBV5-1	ASSWDGSSYNEQF
.	.	11	TRBV7-2	ASSLWGETEAF
.	TRBD2	13	TRBV25-1	ASRTSGGLYNEQF
.	.	14	TRBV4-3	ASSQQRGPAYNEQF
.	TRBD1	14	TRBV10-1	ASSESGQGMGQPQH
once	.	13	TRBV9	ASSETGLTYNEQF
.	.	11	TRBV7-2	ASSFASGNTIY
.	.	8	TRBV2	ASSVNEQF
.	.	11	TRBV27	ASRDYRDETQY
once	.	17	TRBV18	ASSPQIHARGATNEKLF
.	TRBD2	14	TRBV18	ASSPLRLAGLGTQY
.	.	12	TRBV7-2	ATSPRRTGETQY
.	TRBD1	15	TRBV9	ASSPRQGVAGANVLT
.	TRBD1	12	TRBV2	ASKPGQGAYGYT
.	.	12	TRBV2	ASSGWQGSTEAF
few	.	11	TRBV5-1	ASSLELAWEQF
.	TRBD1	12	TRBV2	ASTPGGYNSPLH
.	.	15	TRBV19	ASSTDSLGKGSYGYT
.	.	9	TRBV2	ASSEGREQF
.	.	10	TRBV7-2	ASSSASLEQF
.	TRBD1	11	TRBV30	AWSGQADYGYT
.	.	11	TRBV9	ASSPGVGNTIY
.	.	11	TRBV19	ASGGVSQETQY
.	.	11	TRBV5-4	ASSHRGSYEQY
few	.	10	TRBV5-1	ASSGWTAEAF
.	.	11	TRBV5-1	ASRRSGAHEQY
.	.	12	TRBV10-3	AIRGDAGHQPQH
.	.	11	TRBV2	ASSPGRNNEQF
.	TRBD2	13	TRBV7-2	ASTRRTSGSYEQY
.	.	13	TRBV7-2	ASSLSRTQNTEAF
once	.	11	TRBV29-1	SVRGVGQETQY